These 26 T cell receptor beta chains were sequenced from one sample in a study of CD8 T cells in Susac syndrome. An input of about 0.5 to 1 ug of RNA was subjected to reverse transcription using random hexamers. TCRdb passed the immunoSEQ multiplex PCR reads through MiXCR, listing each CDR3 protein once. The top ten hold 0.18% of the sample, which has about 300,000 distinct CDR3 sequences, about 89% seen once. The sequencing sample was made of CD8+ T cells from PBMCs. These receptors all stem from a human donor with multiple sclerosis.

V gene TRBV13 combines with J gene TRBJ2-1; TRBD2 is a possible D gene (6 bases). The CDR3 is 15 amino acids. Trimming removed 5 bases from V and 3 bases from J, with 14 bases in between. Germline V gene data show CDR1 as PRHDT and CDR2 as FYEKMQ (reference sequence). CDR3 residues: CASSPRGTHYNEQFF. As DNA, the CDR3 is TGTGCCAGCAGCCCCCGGGGGACCCACTACAATGAGCAGTTCTTC. Variable domain in full (rest from reference TRBV13 and TRBJ2-1): AAGVIQSPRHLIKEKRETATLKCYPIPRHDTVYWYQQGPGQDPQFLISFYEKMQSDKGSIPDRFSAQQFSDYHSELNMSSLELGDSALYFCASSPRGTHYNEQFFGPGTRLTVL.

CDR3: CASSYGIGGGYGYTF. CDR3 nucleotides: TGTGCCAGCAGTTACGGGATCGGGGGCGGCTATGGCTACACCTTC. The rearrangement uses TRBV6-5 and TRBJ1-2; maybe TRBD1 (6 bases). Germline values: CDR1 MNHEY, CDR2 SVGAGI. CDR3 length: 15 amino acids. Between the trimmed V and J ends, which lost 2 bases and 4 bases, there was a span of 14 bases.

V is TRBV4-3 and J is TRBJ2-6; 9 bases align to TRBD1. Germline CDR1 reads LGHNA; CDR2 reads YSLEER. The CDR3 totals 20 residues. Trimming cost V 3 bases and J 0 bases; bases outside gene matches: 12. CDR3 residues: CASSHLLGQGKYSGANVLTF. Written as DNA, the CDR3 is TGCGCCAGCAGCCACCTACTCGGACAGGGGAAATACTCTGGGGCCAACGTCCTGACTTTC.

The rearrangement uses TRBV6-1 and TRBJ1-3; D gene uncertain. Trimming left V 1 base short and J 3 bases short, with 10 bases between. This CDR3 region has 15 residues. Germline CDR1 is MNHNS and CDR2 is SASEGT. In DNA form, the CDR3 reads TGTGCCAGCAGTGAAGTGCCAGATGATGGAAACACCATATATTTT. It translates to CASSEVPDDGNTIYF.

About this clonotype: The germline gene is not matched at one end of the junction; a read error may be the cause. The chain couples TRBV20-1 to TRBJ2-7; D remains unclear. This CDR3 comprises 13 residues. From germline, CDR1 is DFQATT and CDR2 SNEGSKA (reference sequence). As DNA, the CDR3 is TGCAGTGCTAGACCTTCAGGAAACTACGAGCAGTGCTTC. Translation gives CSARPSGNYEQCF.

On this clonotype: This is likely a read error, given that the CDR3 carries no conserved phenylalanine or tryptophan at its end. The genes are TRBV29-1 and TRBJ1-2; no clear D. In germline, CDR1 is SQVTM, CDR2 ANQGSEA. The CDR3 runs to 14 residues. Trimming took off 3 bases at V and 6 bases at J, with 17 bases between the two ends. CDR3 sequence: CSVEIGAPINGYTL. The CDR3 bases are TGCAGCGTTGAGATAGGAGCCCCGATCAATGGCTACACCCTC.

This chain uses TRBV9 with TRBJ1-3; 8 bases are a match to TRBD1. This CDR3 comprises 16 residues. The V gene end was trimmed by 1 base and the J gene end by 8 bases; junction bases not matched to a gene: 11. CDR1 and CDR2 (germline): SGDLS, YYNGEE. CDR3 protein: CASSVPTDREGYTIYF. CDR3 nucleotide sequence: TGTGCCAGCAGCGTACCGACGGACAGGGAAGGGTACACCATATATTTT.

The CDR3: CSARDILGSGPADEKLFF. CDR3 sequence (DNA): TGCAGTGCTAGAGATATTTTAGGTAGCGGCCCCGCCGACGAAAAACTGTTTTTT. The genes are TRBV20-1 and TRBJ1-4, with D hard to call. Looked up from germline, CDR1 is DFQATT and CDR2 is SNEGSKA (reference sequence). CDR3 length equals 18 residues. The V end was cut by 0 bases, the J end by 8 bases, with 25 bases between.

V usage is TRBV30 and J usage is TRBJ2-3; 7 bases match TRBD2. The CDR3 spans 15 residues. V lost 1 base and J lost 3; bases outside the gene matches: 7. Germline V lookup: CDR1 GTSNPN, CDR2 SVGIG (reference sequence). The CDR3 coding sequence is TGTGCCTGGAGTGCAGGCGGGAGCCTGACAGATACGCAGTATTTT. Translated, it gives CAWSAGGSLTDTQYF.

The chain uses TRBV10-3 and TRBJ2-1; D possibly corresponds to TRBD2 (6 bases). The CDR3 has 11 amino acids. In germline, CDR1 is ENHRY, CDR2 SYGVKD. V was clipped by 6 bases and J by 8 bases, with 8 bases between them. In DNA form, the CDR3 reads TGTGCCATCAGGCGGGAATATGAGCAGTTCTTC. Translating gives CAIRREYEQFF.

The V gene is TRBV27, the J gene TRBJ2-1, with D perhaps assigned TRBD1 or TRBD2 (5 bases each). Deletions cut 4 bases from V and 2 bases from J, with 15 bases between. CDR1 is MNHEY and CDR2 is SMNVEV in the germline V gene (reference sequence). The CDR3 has 16 residues. The CDR3 sequence: CASSSLPGPPYNEQFF. The DNA of the CDR3 is TGTGCCAGCAGTTCCCTTCCGGGACCGCCCTACAATGAGCAGTTCTTC.

This chain uses TRBV7-2 with TRBJ1-5; the match to TRBD1 covers 7 bases. The trim removed 6 bases at V and 7 bases at J, leaving 9 bases unmatched. The V gene's germline CDR1 is SGHTA and CDR2 FQGNSA. CDR3 length: 14 residues. CDR3 DNA sequence: TGTGCCAGCAGTCTCGGGACAGTAGGGCAGCCCCAGCATTTT. The encoded protein is CASSLGTVGQPQHF.

V usage is TRBV29-1 and J usage is TRBJ2-6; D is tentatively TRBD1 or TRBD2 (5 bases each). Trimming shortened V by 4 bases and J by 1 base, and 8 bases separated the two germline ends. This CDR3 spans 14 amino acids. Looked up from germline, CDR1 is SQVTM and CDR2 is ANQGSEA. This CDR3 is CSVGDGSGANVLTF. The CDR3 nucleotides read TGCAGCGTTGGGGACGGGTCTGGGGCCAACGTCCTGACTTTC.

V gene TRBV2 combines with J gene TRBJ2-5; TRBD1 aligns across 7 bases. V shed 5 bases and J 3 bases; nucleotides not matched to a gene: 12. The CDR3 loop spans 16 amino acids. Germline loops: CDR1 SNHLY, CDR2 FYNNEI. The CDR3 spells CASSLLRGFGEETQYF. As DNA, the CDR3 is TGTGCCAGCAGTTTACTCAGGGGGTTTGGGGAAGAGACCCAGTACTTC.

The chain has TRBV29-1 and TRBJ2-1; 7 nucleotides agree with TRBD1. Trimming cost V 7 bases and J 5 bases; bases outside gene matches: 8. This CDR3 has 13 amino acids. Germline CDR1 and CDR2: SQVTM and ANQGSEA. CDR3 in DNA: TGCAGCGGATGGACAGGTACCAACAATGAGCAGTTCTTC. It is translated as CSGWTGTNNEQFF.

The V and J genes are TRBV7-9 and TRBJ2-1; D is unresolved. V dropped 4 bases and J dropped 7 bases, with 17 bases sitting between them. Per the germline V gene, CDR1 is SEHNR and CDR2 is FQNEAQ (reference sequence). The CDR3 has 15 residues. The CDR3 DNA reads TGTGCCAGCAGCTCACCGCAGGCTACTGCGAATGAGCAGTTCTTC. Its translation: CASSSPQATANEQFF.

The chain carries TRBV9 and TRBJ2-3; 9 bases align to TRBD1. CDR3 length: 17 amino acids. Trimming cost V 0 bases and J 2 bases; bases outside gene matches: 7. Germline values: CDR1 SGDLS, CDR2 YYNGEE. This CDR3 reads CASSVDPRDRDTDTQYF. The CDR3 DNA follows: TGTGCCAGCAGCGTAGACCCCCGGGACAGGGACACAGATACGCAGTATTTT.

The chain joins TRBV30 to TRBJ1-5, with unresolved D. The CDR3 has 13 residues. CDR1 GTSNPN and CDR2 SVGIG come from the germline V gene (reference sequence). Trimming left V 2 bases short and J 7 bases short, with 12 bases between. In nucleotides, the CDR3 is TGTGCCTGGAGTATAGATCTCGGACAGCCCCAGCATTTT. Protein product: CAWSIDLGQPQHF.

The genes are TRBV13 and TRBJ1-2, with a weak D call TRBD1 (6 bases). Germline assignment: CDR1 PRHDT and CDR2 FYEKMQ (reference sequence). There are 18 residues in the CDR3. Trimming cost V 5 bases and J 3 bases, with 25 bases left between them. CDR3 amino acids: CASSLTSGGALPHYGYTF. CDR3 nucleotides: TGTGCCAGCAGCCTAACCTCCGGGGGGGCGCTTCCTCACTATGGCTACACCTTC.

The chain joins TRBV12-3 or TRBV12-4 to TRBJ2-5; 10 nucleotides agree with TRBD2. Germline trimming cut 1 base from V and 1 base from J; bases unmatched to any gene: 3. The CDR3 totals 16 residues. In nucleotides, the CDR3 is TGTGCCAGCAGTTTAGGAGCGGGAGGGCGCCAAGAGACCCAGTACTTC. The encoded protein is CASSLGAGGRQETQYF.

This clonotype was seen only once. The rearrangement links TRBV10-3 to TRBJ2-1; no firm D call. The V gene's germline CDR1 is ENHRY and CDR2 SYGVKD. V was pared by 4 bases and J by 8 bases, with 9 bases between. This CDR3 contains 12 residues. CDR3 loop: CAISGQTYEQFF. CDR3 in DNA: TGTGCCATCAGTGGCCAGACCTATGAGCAGTTCTTC.

The chain carries TRBV27 and TRBJ1-5, with 9 nucleotides matching TRBD1. After removal of 2 bases from V and 5 bases from J, the junction contained 4 bases not matched to a gene. There are 15 residues in the CDR3. Germline V gene lookup returns CDR1 MNHEY and CDR2 SMNVEV (reference sequence). The DNA of the CDR3 is TGTGCCAGCAGTTTAATACAGGGGGCGGATCAGCCCCAGCATTTT. It translates to CASSLIQGADQPQHF.

The V gene is TRBV19, the J gene TRBJ1-1; 9 nucleotides line up with TRBD1. The length of the CDR3 is 15 residues. The V and J ends lost 8 bases and 1 base, in that order; junction bases with no gene match: 8. Germline CDR1 LNHDA, CDR2 SQIVND (reference sequence). CDR3 sequence reads: CASDGWGQGNTEAFF. CDR3 DNA sequence: TGTGCCAGTGATGGTTGGGGACAGGGGAACACTGAAGCTTTCTTT. The whole variable domain, remainder taken from reference TRBV19 and TRBJ1-1, is DGGITQSPKYLFRKEGQNVTLSCEQNLNHDAMYWYRQDPGQGLRLIYYSQIVNDFQKGDIAEGYSVSREKKESFPLTVTSAQKNPTAFYLCASDGWGQGNTEAFFGQGTRLTVV.

This clonotype was recorded once. The CDR3 coding sequence is TGTGCCTGGGACAGCCTGAACACCGGGGAGCTGTTTTTT. It is translated as CAWDSLNTGELFF. The gene calls are TRBV30 and TRBJ2-2; a weak D match, TRBD1 (5 bases). The CDR3 totals 13 residues. Germline CDR1 reads GTSNPN; CDR2 reads SVGIG (reference sequence). Trimming took off 5 bases at V and 1 base at J, with 8 bases between the two ends.

This chain's CDR3 is CASSELHGQVVSYEQYF. The CDR3 bases are TGTGCCAGCAGTGAACTCCACGGACAGGTTGTATCCTACGAGCAGTACTTC. The rearrangement uses TRBV2 and TRBJ2-7; TRBD1 matches at 7 bases. Germline CDR1 reads SNHLY; CDR2 reads FYNNEI. V lost 2 bases, J lost 1 base, and 11 bases stayed unmatched. This CDR3 comprises 17 residues.

V is TRBV5-4 and J is TRBJ2-5, with D possibly TRBD2 on 7 matching bases. Germline V gives CDR1 SGHNT, CDR2 YYREEE (reference sequence). This CDR3 comprises 15 residues. V was trimmed by 0 bases and J by 4 bases, leaving 13 bases between them. The CDR3 loop is CASSLVGGPRETQYF. The CDR3 coding sequence is TGTGCCAGCAGCTTGGTCGGGGGGCCTAGAGAGACCCAGTACTTC.